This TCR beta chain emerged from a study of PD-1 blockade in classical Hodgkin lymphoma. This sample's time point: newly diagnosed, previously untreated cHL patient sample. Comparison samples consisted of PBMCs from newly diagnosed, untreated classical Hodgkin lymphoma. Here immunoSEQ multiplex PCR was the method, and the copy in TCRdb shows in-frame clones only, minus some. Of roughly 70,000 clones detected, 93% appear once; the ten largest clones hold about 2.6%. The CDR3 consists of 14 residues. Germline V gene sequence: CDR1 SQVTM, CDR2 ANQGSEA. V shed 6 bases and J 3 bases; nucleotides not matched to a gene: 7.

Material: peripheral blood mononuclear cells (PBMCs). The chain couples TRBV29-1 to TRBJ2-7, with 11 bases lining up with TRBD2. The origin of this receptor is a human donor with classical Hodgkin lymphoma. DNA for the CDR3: TGCAGCGTAATAACCGGGACTAGCGGCTACGAGCAGTACTTC. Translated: CSVITGTSGYEQYF.